The T cell receptor (beta chain) under discussion was sequenced for a study of T cell responses to AZD1222 COVID-19 vaccine. The sample holds a few counts of this clone. Only in-frame clones appear in the TCRdb table, and some are missing; sequencing was by immunoSEQ multiplex PCR. Here the sample spans roughly 120,000 clones, 70% to 90% being singletons. V was cut by 0 bases and J by 4 bases, with 13 bases left in between. The CDR3 covers 16 residues. The sequencing used peripheral blood, collected 28 days after the second AZD1222 dose. The clonotype originates from an adult who received the AZD1222 COVID-19 vaccine. V usage is TRBV23-1 and J usage is TRBJ1-3; D may be TRBD1 (6 bases). TRBV23-1 is annotated as an ORF whose role is uncertain. CDR3 amino acids: CASSQSGAFLGNTIYF. As DNA, the CDR3 is TGCGCCAGCAGTCAATCGGGGGCATTTCTCGGAAACACCATATATTTT.